This T cell receptor beta chain was recovered during a study of cytomegalovirus exposure and HLA in healthy donors. Overall study findings and caveats: Sequence variants that were highly shared formed a cluster that was likely a sequencing artifact. Most of the TCR beta V segments (in an earlier analysis) were productive either about 87% or about 30% of the time.

Germline assignment: CDR1 GTSNPN and CDR2 SVGIG (reference sequence). The CDR3 sequence is 13 residues long. V was clipped by 3 bases and J by 8 bases; unmatched bases: 6. This clone was observed once. The antigen remains undetermined. With 60 Vbeta and 13 Jbeta primers, the PCR was carried out. Repertoires were generated with immunoSEQ multiplex PCR, while TCRdb's copy carries only in-frame clones and drops some. The table lists 300,000 or so clones, 84% of them singletons, with 1.5% to 2% in the top ten. The rearrangement links TRBV30 to TRBJ1-1; 10 positions match TRBD1. The sample taken for sequencing was PBMCs. The sequence came from a woman in her 40s in good health and CMV-seropositive. The DNA for the CDR3 is TGTGCCTGGAGCAGGGGGGACAGGGGAGAAGCTTTCTTT. This translates into CAWSRGDRGEAFF. The complete variable domain, with remaining parts taken from reference TRBV30 and TRBJ1-1, reads SQTIHQWPATLVQPVGSPLSLECTVEGTSNPNLYWYRQAAGRGLQLLFYSVGIGQISSEVPQNLSASRPQDRQFILSSKKLLLSDSGFYLCAWSRGDRGEAFFGQGTRLTVV.